This T cell receptor beta chain was retrieved from a study of blood T cell repertoires in COVID-19. Whole-study context: Sites across the United States, Italy and Spain contributed samples from acute and convalescent COVID-19. T cells, B-cell-depleted T cells, or PBMCs provided the cDNA or gDNA that served as material.

Patients at the Seattle site were enrolled during active infection and followed longitudinally. In the original analysis: Estimated nucleated cell counts came from reference gene primer amplification. The assay was immunoSEQ multiplex PCR, and TCRdb's table has in-frame clones only and misses some. V and J calls and clone size are given by that table; D and trimming were obtained from the DNA. The sample yields 48,000 or so clones, 86% seen once. Germline assignment: CDR1 MDHEN and CDR2 SYDVKM. Trimming took off 5 bases at V and 3 bases at J, with 13 bases between the two ends. The CDR3 extends over 14 amino acids.

The sequence came from a woman of 80 years or more with COVID-19, enrolled during active disease. Sequencing was carried out using peripheral blood. J is TRBJ1-1 and V is TRBV28; a possible D gene is TRBD1 (5 bases). The CDR3 bases are TGTGCCAGCAGTCCCCCGACAGAAGACACTGAAGCTTTCTTT. Translation gives CASSPPTEDTEAFF.